This T cell receptor (beta chain) was identified during a study of blood T cell repertoires in COVID-19. Study overall: Acute-phase and convalescent COVID-19 samples originated in the United States, Italy and Spain.

Clones were sequenced by immunoSEQ multiplex PCR, and TCRdb holds only the in-frame ones, with some missing. The table includes over 100,000 clones, around 84% detected once. The J segment lost 3 bases and the V segment lost 7 bases, leaving 4 bases of the junction unmatched. This CDR3 region has 15 residues. Per the germline V gene, CDR1 is KGHDR and CDR2 is SFDVKD. The chain joins TRBV24-1 to TRBJ2-2; 10 bases agree with TRBD2. This TCR was sampled from a woman in her twenties or thirties who had recovered from COVID-19. Sequences were obtained from PBMCs or T cells enriched from blood (not recorded which). The CDR3 loop reads CATSDSGRDTGELFF. The DNA of the CDR3 is TGTGCCACCAGCGACAGCGGGAGGGACACCGGGGAGCTGTTTTTT.